These T cell receptor beta chains were read from a single sample in a study of siplizumab effects on memory and regulatory T cells. Sequencing used immunoSEQ multiplex PCR; TCRdb keeps in-frame clones, though not all of them. The table shows roughly 60,000 clones, with nearly 98% occurring only once. Sequencing was carried out using naive CD8+ T cells sorted from blood. The receptors were gathered from a human donor in good health. Both conserved end residues are part of each CDR3. D genes are given only for firm matches. Clone size is not always given. Where it is, it says once, few, many or a class for expanded clones.

v_gene	j_gene	abundance	d_gene	CDR3nt	CDR3aa
TRBV11-3	TRBJ2-1	.	TRBD1	TGTGCCAGCAGCCGCGGGACAGGGGCCTACAATGAGCAGTTCTTC	CASSRGTGAYNEQFF
TRBV4-1	TRBJ1-4	.	.	TGCGCCAGCGGACCGGGACACGGAAATGAAAAACTGTTTTTT	CASGPGHGNEKLFF
TRBV27	TRBJ1-2	.	TRBD1	TGTGCCAGCAGTACCACCGGGACAGGGGGCGCGGGGAATGGCTACACCTTC	CASSTTGTGGAGNGYTF
TRBV6-6	TRBJ2-7	.	TRBD2	TGTGCCAGCAGCACTCCGGGACTAGACTCCTACGAGCAGTACTTC	CASSTPGLDSYEQYF
TRBV6-5	TRBJ2-6	.	TRBD1	TGTGCCAGCAGTCGCGACAGGGCCGGGGCCAACGTCCTGACTTTC	CASSRDRAGANVLTF
TRBV5-6	TRBJ1-2	once	TRBD1	TGTGCCAGCAGCTTGGGGCAGGGGGTTCATGGCTACACCTTC	CASSLGQGVHGYTF
TRBV4-3	TRBJ1-1	few	.	TGCGCCAGCAGCCAAGTTGAGGCAGGATCCGCTTTCTTT	CASSQVEAGSAFF
TRBV5-4	TRBJ2-7	.	.	TGTGCCAGCAGCCCAGCCGGCCACGAGCAGTACTTC	CASSPAGHEQYF
TRBV7-8	TRBJ2-5	.	.	TGTGCCAGCAGCCCGTTAGGACCCTCAAACGTAGAGACCCAGTACTTC	CASSPLGPSNVETQYF
TRBV4-1	TRBJ2-2	.	TRBD2	TGCGCCAGCAGCCAAGTTCCCGGGACTAGCGACGGGGAGCTGTTTTTT	CASSQVPGTSDGELFF
TRBV5-6	TRBJ2-7	.	.	TGTGCCAGCAGCTTGGTATCCGTGGAGCAGTACTTC	CASSLVSVEQYF
TRBV6-5	TRBJ2-7	.	.	TGTGCCAGCAGGGTCGGAGGGGGGGCTTACGAGCAGTACTTC	CASRVGGGAYEQYF
TRBV19	TRBJ2-5	.	.	TGTGCCAGCAACGGTGTAGGACAAGAGACCCAGTACTTC	CASNGVGQETQYF
TRBV12-5	TRBJ2-7	.	.	TGTGCTAGTGGGGCGGCCGCCTACGAGCAGTACTTC	CASGAAAYEQYF
TRBV7-9	TRBJ2-3	.	.	TGTGCCAGCAGGTTACTTTGGGGGGGCTCAGATACGCAGTATTTT	CASRLLWGGSDTQYF
TRBV4-3	TRBJ2-1	.	.	TGCGCCAGCAGCCAAGATTGGGGAAATGCAGGTTGGCAGTTCTTC	CASSQDWGNAGWQFF
TRBV9	TRBJ2-2	.	.	TGTGCCAGCAGCGTAAGGCAGGCGAACACCGGGGAGCTGTTTTTT	CASSVRQANTGELFF
TRBV28	TRBJ1-2	.	.	TGTGCCAGCGTGAGGACCATGGGGGATAGCTACACCTTC	CASVRTMGDSYTF
TRBV6-5	TRBJ1-1	.	.	TGTGCCAGCAGTTCCTCGCTTGGAGGGAACACTGAAGCTTTCTTT	CASSSSLGGNTEAFF
TRBV11-2	TRBJ1-2	.	.	TGTGCCAGCAGCTTGGAGTCTAACTATGGCTACACCTTC	CASSLESNYGYTF
TRBV5-1	TRBJ2-5	.	TRBD1	TGCGCCAGCAGCGCCCCGGGACAGGGGGCTCAGTGGTACCAAGAGACCCAGTACTTC	CASSAPGQGAQWYQETQYF
TRBV6-1	TRBJ2-3	.	.	TGTGCCAGCAGTGAAGTTGGGGTGGGCGTCACAGATACGCAGTATTTT	CASSEVGVGVTDTQYF
TRBV5-1	TRBJ2-3	.	.	TGCGCCAGCAGCTTGTGGGTCCCCACAGATACGCAGTATTTT	CASSLWVPTDTQYF
TRBV7-9	TRBJ2-7	.	.	TGTGCCAGCAGCTGGGACTCCTACGAGCAGTACTTC	CASSWDSYEQYF
TRBV7-2	TRBJ2-5	.	TRBD2	TGTGCCAGCAGCTTAGGTAGCGGGGTGGGGGAGACCCAGTACTTC	CASSLGSGVGETQYF
TRBV19	TRBJ2-7	.	.	TGTGCCAGTAGTGCGGGGTTGGGGTACGAGCAGTACTTC	CASSAGLGYEQYF
TRBV4-1	TRBJ2-7	.	.	TGCGCCAGCAGCCCAGGCCAACCATCCTACGAGCAGTACTTC	CASSPGQPSYEQYF
TRBV7-2	TRBJ2-7	.	.	TGTGCCAGCAGCTTAGTCGGGGGGCCGGGCTACGAGCAGTACTTC	CASSLVGGPGYEQYF
TRBV7-9	TRBJ2-7	.	.	TGTGCCAGCAGCTCCCCAGGGTTCGCCGAGCAGTACTTC	CASSSPGFAEQYF
TRBV14	TRBJ2-2	.	.	TGTGCCAGCAGGCCTGAGCGGTACACCGGGGAGCTGTTTTTT	CASRPERYTGELFF
TRBV19	TRBJ1-2	.	TRBD1	TGTGCCAGTAGCCCGACAGGGGGCGACTATGGCTACACCTTC	CASSPTGGDYGYTF
TRBV6-5	TRBJ2-7	.	.	TGTGCCAGCAGTTACGAGACGGCGACCCCCAATTACGAGCAGTACTTC	CASSYETATPNYEQYF
TRBV6-5	TRBJ2-1	.	.	TGTGCCAGCAGTTACCACAATCTCAGAGAGCAGTTCTTC	CASSYHNLREQFF
TRBV6-6	TRBJ2-3	.	TRBD2	TGTGCCAGCAACGGGAGGGGGGGCACAAACCCAGATACGCAGTATTTT	CASNGRGGTNPDTQYF
TRBV7-2	TRBJ2-3	.	.	TGTGCCAGCAGCTTATACGAGACGTTAGTAGATACGCAGTATTTT	CASSLYETLVDTQYF
TRBV5-1	TRBJ1-1	.	.	TGCGCCAGCAGCTTGGATGGTAGTACTGAAGCTTTCTTT	CASSLDGSTEAFF
TRBV9	TRBJ2-1	.	.	TGTGCCAGCAGCGGGTTCGACAGATCCTGGGGTTACAATGAGCAGTTCTTC	CASSGFDRSWGYNEQFF
TRBV30	TRBJ2-5	.	.	TGTGCCTGGAGGGTGGGAGAGACCCAGTACTTC	CAWRVGETQYF
TRBV11-2	TRBJ1-2	.	.	TGTGCCAGCAGCTTATCGGGTTGGGGGACGTATGGCTACACCTTC	CASSLSGWGTYGYTF
TRBV7-6	TRBJ1-2	.	.	TGTGCCAGCAGCTTACGCCCCACCCGAGGGGACGGCGATGGCTACACCTTC	CASSLRPTRGDGDGYTF
TRBV19	TRBJ2-5	.	.	TGTGCCTCGGTGGGAGAGACCCAGTACTTC	CASVGETQYF
TRBV7-9	TRBJ2-6	.	.	TGTGCCAGCAGCCCTAGGGCGGCGAGCTCTGGGGCCAACGTCCTGACTTTC	CASSPRAASSGANVLTF
TRBV7-9	TRBJ2-3	once	.	TGTGCCAGCAGCTTAGGGACAGATACGCAGTATTTT	CASSLGTDTQYF
TRBV21-1	TRBJ2-7	.	.	TGTGCCAGCAGCAACAGGTGGTCCTACGAGCAGTACTTC	CASSNRWSYEQYF
TRBV6-5	TRBJ2-7	.	TRBD2	TGTGCCAGCAGTTCAGGACTAGCTACCTACGAGCAGTACTTC	CASSSGLATYEQYF
TRBV7-9	TRBJ2-5	.	.	TGTGCCAGCAGCTTAGACCCCGCTGGTGCCTTAGGTGGGACCCAGTACTTC	CASSLDPAGALGGTQYF
TRBV9	TRBJ1-1	few	.	TGTGCCAGCAGCGGAGGGCATAGCACTGAAGCTTTCTTT	CASSGGHSTEAFF
TRBV19	TRBJ1-1	few	TRBD1	TGTGCCAGTTCAAAGACAGGGTACACTGAAGCTTTCTTT	CASSKTGYTEAFF
TRBV11-2	TRBJ2-7	.	TRBD2	TGTGCCAGCAGCAGACTAGCGGGGGATTACTACGAGCAGTACTTC	CASSRLAGDYYEQYF
TRBV11-3	TRBJ1-1	.	TRBD1	TGTGCCAGCAGCTTAGCAGGGGGCGTTGGGACTGAAGCTTTCTTT	CASSLAGGVGTEAFF
TRBV5-4	TRBJ1-1	few	.	TGTGCCAGCAGCTTGTCAGGGGCTGAAGCTTTCTTT	CASSLSGAEAFF
TRBV10-3	TRBJ1-5	.	.	TGTGCCATCAGTGAGTCAACAGGGTCTCAGCCCCAGCATTTT	CAISESTGSQPQHF
TRBV11-1	TRBJ1-2	.	TRBD1	TGTGCCAGCAGCATCGGTCCCGGGACAGGGTCCTTTGGCTACACCTTC	CASSIGPGTGSFGYTF
TRBV7-9	TRBJ2-7	.	.	TGTGCCAGCAACAACCCAGTTTCCTACGAGCAGTACTTC	CASNNPVSYEQYF
TRBV9	TRBJ1-1	.	TRBD1	TGTGCCAGCAGCGTAGGACAGGGTGTCACTGAAGCTTTCTTT	CASSVGQGVTEAFF
TRBV6-6	TRBJ1-1	.	TRBD1	TGTGCCAGCAGTTACTCGACAGGGGTGAACACTGAAGCTTTCTTT	CASSYSTGVNTEAFF
TRBV10-1	TRBJ1-6	once	.	TGCGCCAGCAGCGCGGGACACCGGAGGAATTCACCCCTCCACTTT	CASSAGHRRNSPLHF
TRBV7-2	TRBJ2-3	once	.	TGTGCCAGCAGCCGATTCAAGTCAGATACGCAGTATTTT	CASSRFKSDTQYF
TRBV4-3	TRBJ2-6	few	.	TGCGCCAGCAGCCAAGATCGCAGCTCTGGGGCCAACGTCCTGACTTTC	CASSQDRSSGANVLTF